The 9 T cell receptor beta chains below come from one sample, sequenced in a study of T cells after yellow fever vaccination. TCRdb used MiXCR to reprocess the 5' RACE reads, holding one entry per CDR3 protein. The table includes some 300,000 distinct CDR3 sequences, approximately 10% detected once. Sequenced here: CD4+ T cells sorted from PBMCs, sampled 5 days after the yellow fever booster vaccination. Receptor source: a man aged 18 to 29 who received the YFV17D yellow fever vaccine.

The chain carries TRBV5-4 and TRBJ2-4; D is perhaps TRBD1 (5 bases). The CDR3 has 16 residues. V lost 0 bases to trimming and J lost 0 bases, with 10 bases between them. Germline-derived CDR1 and CDR2 are SGHNT and YYREEE (reference sequence). CDR3 residues: CASSLDGAKAKNIQYF. Here the CDR3 DNA reads TGTGCCAGCAGCTTGGATGGGGCCAAAGCCAAAAACATTCAGTACTTC.

V and J are TRBV5-6 and TRBJ2-1; 9 bases match TRBD1. After removal of 2 bases from V and 8 bases from J, the junction contained 8 bases not matched to a gene. CDR3 size: 15 residues. CDR1 and CDR2 (germline): SGHDT, YYEEEE. The CDR3 DNA reads TGTGCCAGCAGCTTACCGGGACAGGGTCAGGATGAGCAGTTCTTC. Translated: CASSLPGQGQDEQFF.

V and J are TRBV19 and TRBJ2-2; D is perhaps TRBD1 (5 bases). Trimming removed 2 bases from V and 3 bases from J, with 10 bases in between. Looked up from germline, CDR1 is LNHDA and CDR2 is SQIVND (reference sequence). The CDR3 extends over 15 amino acids. The CDR3 DNA reads TGTGCCAGTAGTATAAGTGGACATTACACCGGGGAGCTGTTTTTT. Its translation: CASSISGHYTGELFF.

This clonotype was seen more than once but under ten times. The chain couples TRBV10-3 to TRBJ2-4; D is unresolved. The CDR3 runs to 17 residues. Germline V lookup: CDR1 ENHRY, CDR2 SYGVKD. The V and J ends lost 0 bases and 0 bases respectively, with 12 bases between them. CDR3 amino acids: CAISESQAYLAKNIQYF. The CDR3 DNA is TGTGCCATCAGTGAGTCCCAGGCCTACCTAGCCAAAAACATTCAGTACTTC.

V and J are TRBV20-1 and TRBJ2-7, with 11 positions matching TRBD1. This CDR3 region has 14 residues. Germline loops: CDR1 DFQATT, CDR2 SNEGSKA (reference sequence). The J segment lost 7 bases and the V segment lost 6 bases, leaving 11 bases of the junction unmatched. The CDR3 bases are TGCAGTGCCCATCGCGGACAGGGGGCGGGAGAGCAGTACTTC. Amino acid sequence: CSAHRGQGAGEQYF.

The sample holds a few counts of this clonotype. This chain uses TRBV3-1 with TRBJ2-7, with TRBD2 identical over 11 bases. The CDR3 loop spans 15 amino acids. Per the germline V gene, CDR1 is LGHDT and CDR2 is YNNKEL (reference sequence). J was trimmed by 2 bases and V by 4 bases; bases with no gene match: 4. DNA for the CDR3: TGTGCCAGCAGCCTCCCGGGACTAGCGGCCTACGAGCAGTACGTC. This sequence encodes CASSLPGLAAYEQYV.

The rearrangement joins TRBV20-1 to TRBJ2-2; D tentatively reads TRBD1 or TRBD2 (5 bases each). Germline V lookup: CDR1 DFQATT, CDR2 SNEGSKA (reference sequence). The CDR3 runs 16 residues. Deletions cut 6 bases from V and 3 bases from J, with 20 bases between. CDR3 in DNA: TGCAGTGCCCCGGGCCAACCCGAGGGGCACACCGGGGAGCTGTTTTTT. It yields the protein CSAPGQPEGHTGELFF.

This clonotype has a handful of counts. This chain connects TRBV6-1 to TRBJ2-7, with D unclear. The CDR3 contains 13 residues. CDR1 and CDR2 from the germline V gene are MNHNS and SASEGT. Trimming shortened V by 6 bases and J by 0 bases, and 9 bases separated the two germline ends. Here the CDR3 reads CASSLDHSYEQYV. In nucleotides, the CDR3 is TGTGCCAGCAGCTTGGACCACTCCTACGAGCAGTACGTC.

V and J are TRBV20-1 and TRBJ1-3; the D is unclear. The V gene's germline CDR1 is DFQATT and CDR2 SNEGSKA (reference sequence). There are 13 residues in the CDR3. Trimming cost V 2 bases and J 4 bases, with 9 bases left between them. The DNA for the CDR3 is TGCAGTGCTAGAACGTCAGTAGGAAACACCATATATTTT. Encoded protein: CSARTSVGNTIYF.